This T cell receptor beta chain is from a study of blood T cell repertoires in COVID-19. Overall study: The United States, Italy and Spain supplied acute and convalescent COVID-19 samples. Sources were T cells, B-cell-depleted T cells, or PBMCs; the material itself was cDNA or gDNA.

In the authors' methods: For nucleated cells, counts were estimated from reference gene primer amplification. Profiling relied on immunoSEQ multiplex PCR, and the TCRdb table lists in-frame clones only, not all of them. V, J and clone size are those of that table, while D and trimming were read from the DNA. The sample holds approximately 70,000 clones, about nine tenths seen once. The receptor was isolated from a man aged 45 to 65 with active COVID-19. Sequenced sample: peripheral blood.

CDR3 sequence (DNA): TGTGCCACCTTCCGGGACACCTACAATGAGCAGTTCTTC. It is translated as CATFRDTYNEQFF. The chain couples TRBV28 to TRBJ2-1; maybe TRBD1 (6 bases). Germline CDR1 reads MDHEN; CDR2 reads SYDVKM. Deletions cut 10 bases from V and 2 bases from J, with 12 bases between. This CDR3 is built from 13 residues.